The 14 T cell receptor beta chains given below trace back to one sample, sequenced in a study of radiation and T cells in renal cell carcinoma. Sequencing used immunoSEQ multiplex PCR; TCRdb keeps in-frame clones, though not all of them. The table lists roughly 130,000 clones, more than 75% of them singletons, with 5% to 6% in the top ten. Time point indicated: blood 2 weeks post-SBRT. Treatment meaning: 15 Gy SBRT to primary tumor, nephrectomy 4 weeks later. This material consisted of blood, taken from a patient whose treatment included radiotherapy and nephrectomy. Receptors originate from a woman in her 70s with renal cell carcinoma.

V and J are TRBV30 and TRBJ1-6; the match to TRBD1 covers 11 bases. CDR1 is GTSNPN and CDR2 is SVGIG in the germline V gene (reference sequence). The CDR3 spans 14 residues. The ends lost 7 bases at V and 12 bases at J; junction bases unmatched: 11. The CDR3 is CASQVDRGHLPLHF. As DNA, the CDR3 is TGTGCCTCCCAGGTGGACAGGGGGCATCTACCCCTCCACTTT.

This clone was seen once. The gene calls are TRBV29-1 and TRBJ2-1, with TRBD2 matching over 7 bases. Germline CDR1 is SQVTM and CDR2 is ANQGSEA. The CDR3 has 13 amino acids. V lost 4 bases to trimming and J lost 7 bases; unmatched junction nucleotides: 7. CDR3 bases: TGCAGCGTTGCTGCGGGGGTCCGGAATGAGCAGTTCTTC. Protein: CSVAAGVRNEQFF.

V and J are TRBV9 and TRBJ1-1, with 8 bases fitting TRBD1. V shed 3 bases and J 11 bases; nucleotides not matched to a gene: 9. Germline loops: CDR1 SGDLS, CDR2 YYNGEE. There are 13 residues in the CDR3. The CDR3 DNA reads as TGTGCCAGCAGCGACGAGCGGACAGGGCGGGCTTTCTTT. Translating it yields CASSDERTGRAFF.

This clone appeared once. The chain recombines TRBV5-5 with TRBJ2-3; D possibly uses TRBD1 or TRBD2 (5 bases each). V dropped 3 bases and J dropped 2 bases, with 16 bases sitting between them. Germline CDR1 reads SGHKS; CDR2 reads YYEKEE (reference sequence). This CDR3 has 16 residues. The CDR3 region has the DNA TGTGCCAGCAGCTCCGGTCCCGGGGCCTTCACAGATACGCAGTATTTT. This codes for CASSSGPGAFTDTQYF.

Concerning this clone: An end of the junction does not agree with germline; a read error may underlie this. This sequence joins TRBV19 and TRBJ2-1; 7 nucleotides match TRBD1. The germline gives CDR1 LNHDA, CDR2 SQIVND (reference sequence). The CDR3 is 14 amino acids. The CDR3 coding sequence is TGCGCCAGTAGTATAGGGACAGTATACAATGAGCAGTTCTTC. Residues: CASSIGTVYNEQFF.

On this clone: The same CDR3 also results from other DNA sequences found in this sample. CDR3 sequence (DNA): TGTGCCAGCAGCGGCAGACTAGCGGGGAAAGAGACCCAGTACTTC. Protein sequence: CASSGRLAGKETQYF. The chain couples TRBV9 to TRBJ2-5; 11 nucleotides match TRBD2. The CDR3 covers 15 residues. Germline-derived CDR1 and CDR2 are SGDLS and YYNGEE. The J segment lost 3 bases and the V segment lost 3 bases, leaving 4 bases of the junction unmatched. Full variable domain (rest looked up from reference TRBV9 and TRBJ2-5): DSGVTQTPKHLITATGQRVTLRCSPRSGDLSVYWYQQSLDQGLQFLIQYYNGEERAKGNILERFSAQQFPDLHSELNLSSLELGDSALYFCASSGRLAGKETQYFGPGTRLLVL.

V is TRBV6-5 and J is TRBJ1-6, with D unresolved. Per germline, CDR1 MNHEY and CDR2 SVGAGI. With 6 bases removed from V and 6 bases from J, the gap between germline ends came to 12 bases. The length of the CDR3 is 14 residues. The CDR3 DNA follows: TGTGCCAGCAGAGCGGAGACGACTAATTCACCCCTCCACTTT. Encoded protein: CASRAETTNSPLHF.

The chain links TRBV6-5 to TRBJ1-6, with D possibly being TRBD1 (6 bases). Germline-derived CDR1 and CDR2 are MNHEY and SVGAGI. Trimming cost V 5 bases and J 6 bases, with 11 bases left between them. The CDR3 totals 14 residues. The CDR3 reads CASSLGQLNSPLHF. DNA of the CDR3: TGTGCCAGCAGTCTCGGACAGCTTAATTCACCCCTCCACTTT.

The chain combines TRBV6-1 with TRBJ1-2; D is unresolved. There are 12 residues in the CDR3. Germline CDR1 reads MNHNS; CDR2 reads SASEGT. V gave up 7 bases and J gave up 4 bases, with 10 bases separating them. The CDR3 protein is CASTRAVYGYTF. The CDR3 nucleotides are TGTGCCAGCACTAGGGCAGTCTATGGCTACACCTTC.

The chain recombines TRBV5-1 with TRBJ1-2; no clear D. Germline lookup yields CDR1 SGHRS and CDR2 YFSETQ. V was cut by 2 bases and J by 10 bases, with 12 bases left in between. The CDR3 covers 12 residues. The CDR3 region is CASSFGGALYTF. The DNA of the CDR3 is TGCGCCAGCAGCTTTGGAGGAGCCCTCTACACCTTC.

V is TRBV9 and J is TRBJ2-5, with TRBD1 matching 10 bases. CDR1 is SGDLS and CDR2 is YYNGEE in the germline V gene. Trimming cost V 3 bases and J 1 base; bases outside gene matches: 3. This CDR3 is built from 15 residues. DNA of the CDR3: TGTGCCAGCAGCGGTGGGACAGGGGTCCAAGAGACCCAGTACTTC. This gives the protein CASSGGTGVQETQYF.

The chain has TRBV13 and TRBJ1-6; D is ambiguous. Germline V CDR1 and CDR2: PRHDT, FYEKMQ (reference sequence). The CDR3 loop spans 15 amino acids. The V gene lost 9 bases and the J gene lost 0 bases, with 12 bases spanning the gap. CDR3 DNA sequence: TGTGCCAGTCAGGTGTCGAGCTCCTATAATTCACCCCTCCACTTT. Translated, it gives CASQVSSSYNSPLHF.

V and J are TRBV5-1 and TRBJ2-2; TRBD1 might be the D (5 bases). V gave up 0 bases and J gave up 3 bases, with 6 bases separating them. The CDR3 is 14 residues long. CDR1 and CDR2 from the germline V gene are SGHRS and YFSETQ. CDR3 nucleotides: TGCGCCAGCAGCTTGGAGACAGACACCGGGGAGCTGTTTTTT. This gives the protein CASSLETDTGELFF. Filled out from reference TRBV5-1 and TRBJ2-2, the complete variable domain reads KAGVTQTPRYLIKTRGQQVTLSCSPISGHRSVSWYQQTPGQGLQFLFEYFSETQRNKGNFPGRFSGRQFSNSRSEMNVSTLELGDSALYLCASSLETDTGELFFGEGSRLTVL.

This clone was detected only once. The V gene is TRBV7-9, the J gene TRBJ2-3; TRBD1 matches 8 bases. The CDR3 is 16 amino acids. CDR1 and CDR2 (germline): SEHNR, FQNEAQ (reference sequence). The J segment lost 2 bases and the V segment lost 2 bases, leaving 6 bases of the junction unmatched. CDR3 sequence reads: CASSLRTGTTTDTQYF. CDR3 in DNA: TGTGCCAGCAGCTTAAGGACAGGGACGACCACAGATACGCAGTATTTT.